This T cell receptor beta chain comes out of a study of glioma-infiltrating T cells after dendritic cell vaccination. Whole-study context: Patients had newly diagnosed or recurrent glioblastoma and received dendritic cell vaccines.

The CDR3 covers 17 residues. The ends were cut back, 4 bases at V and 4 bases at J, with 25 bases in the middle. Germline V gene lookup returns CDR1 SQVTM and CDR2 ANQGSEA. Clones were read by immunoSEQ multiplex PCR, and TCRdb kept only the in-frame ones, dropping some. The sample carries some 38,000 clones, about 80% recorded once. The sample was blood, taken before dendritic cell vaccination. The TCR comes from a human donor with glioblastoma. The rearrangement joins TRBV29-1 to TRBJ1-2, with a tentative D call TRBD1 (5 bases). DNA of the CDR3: TGCAGCGTTGTACCCCAGGGTAGGACGGCCGGCGGCTATGGCTACACCTTC. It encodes CSVVPQGRTAGGYGYTF.